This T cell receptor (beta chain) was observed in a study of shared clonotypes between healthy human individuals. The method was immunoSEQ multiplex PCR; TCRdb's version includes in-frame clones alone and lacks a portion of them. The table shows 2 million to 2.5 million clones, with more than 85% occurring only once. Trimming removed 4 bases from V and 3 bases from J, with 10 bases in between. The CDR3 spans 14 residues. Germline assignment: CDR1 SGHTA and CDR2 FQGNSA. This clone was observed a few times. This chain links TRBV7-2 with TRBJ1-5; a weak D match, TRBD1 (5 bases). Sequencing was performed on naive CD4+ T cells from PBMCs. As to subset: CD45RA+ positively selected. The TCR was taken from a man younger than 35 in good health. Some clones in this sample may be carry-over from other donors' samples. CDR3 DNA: TGTGCCAGCAGCTCCGACAGCGCCAATCAGCCCCAGCATTTT. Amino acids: CASSSDSANQPQHF.